One sample yielded the 29 T cell receptor beta chains listed below, sequenced in a study of identical twins. TCRdb itself ran the 5' RACE reads through MiXCR, one entry per CDR3 protein. The top ten clones hold less than 15% of a sample with approximately 250,000 distinct CDR3 sequences, roughly 7.1% of them seen once. These data were also reused for a study on T cells expressing NK-cell markers.

Sequenced input: CD8+ T cells sorted from blood. These receptors originate from a woman aged 18-30 years in good health.

This clonotype turned up a few times. The chain is built from TRBV3-1 and TRBJ1-2, with D unresolved. CDR1 and CDR2 from the germline V gene are LGHDT and YNNKEL (reference sequence). This CDR3 is 14 amino acids long. Trimming cost V 5 bases and J 8 bases, with 18 bases left between them. CDR3 sequence reads: CASSGAGRGGGYTF. The CDR3 DNA is TGTGCCAGCAGCGGAGCTGGTCGCGGTGGGGGCTACACCTTC.

This clonotype was observed many times. The chain uses TRBV11-1 and TRBJ2-1; 8 nucleotides agree with TRBD2. The CDR3 is 18 residues long. The germline gives CDR1 SGHAT, CDR2 FQDESV (reference sequence). The V gene end was trimmed by 4 bases and the J gene end by 2 bases; junction bases not matched to a gene: 13. The CDR3, as DNA: TGTGCCAGCAGCTCAGACGCGCCAAACGGGAGGGCCTACAATGAGCAGTTCTTC. It specifies CASSSDAPNGRAYNEQFF.

The CDR3 region has the DNA TGTGCCAGCAGCTTAGAGGTCAATCTTGAGCAGTTCTTC. Translated, it gives CASSLEVNLEQFF. The chain is built from TRBV7-6 and TRBJ2-1; no firm D call. The CDR3 length is 13 residues. The germline CDR1 and CDR2 sequences are SGHVS and FNYEAQ. V shed 1 base and J shed 9 bases, with 10 bases lying between them. The whole variable domain, remainder taken from reference TRBV7-6 and TRBJ2-1, is GAGVSQSPRYKVTKRGQDVALRCDPISGHVSLYWYRQALGQGPEFLTYFNYEAQQDKSGLPNDRFSAERPEGSISTLTIQRTEQRDSAMYRCASSLEVNLEQFFGPGTRLTVL.

The sample holds many counts of this clonotype. The chain combines TRBV6-5 with TRBJ2-1; 11 nucleotides agree with TRBD2. The CDR3 runs 14 residues. V trimming: 4 bases; J trimming: 5 bases; junction bases outside the gene matches: 1. The germline V gene encodes CDR1 MNHEY and CDR2 SVGAGI. CDR3 sequence reads: CASSLAGGNNEQFF. In DNA form, the CDR3 reads TGTGCCAGCAGTTTAGCGGGGGGGAACAATGAGCAGTTCTTC.

This chain links TRBV5-6 with TRBJ2-3; D perhaps matches TRBD2 (6 bases). CDR3 length: 16 residues. The ends were cut back, 4 bases at V and 5 bases at J, with 20 bases in the middle. CDR1 and CDR2 from the germline V gene are SGHDT and YYEEEE. CDR3 amino acids: CASSGRSSEVGDTQYF. CDR3 nucleotides: TGTGCCAGCAGCGGTCGGTCTAGCGAGGTGGGAGATACGCAGTATTTT.

V is TRBV20-1 and J is TRBJ2-2; the match to TRBD1 covers 8 bases. The germline gives CDR1 DFQATT, CDR2 SNEGSKA (reference sequence). V lost 6 bases, J lost 7 bases, and 16 bases stayed unmatched. This CDR3 has 16 residues. CDR3: CSALAGGAWSSGELFF. DNA of the CDR3: TGCAGTGCCCTGGCAGGGGGCGCCTGGTCAAGCGGGGAGCTGTTTTTT.

The rearrangement links TRBV24-1 to TRBJ2-7; tentatively, D is TRBD1 (5 bases). Germline loops: CDR1 KGHDR, CDR2 SFDVKD. There are 14 residues in the CDR3. Trimming cost V 2 bases and J 1 base, with 8 bases left between them. In DNA, the CDR3 is TGTGCCACCAGTGATTCAAACAGGTCCTACGAGCAGTACTTC. Translating gives CATSDSNRSYEQYF.

This clonotype turned up a few times. The chain combines TRBV27 with TRBJ2-6; tentatively, D is TRBD2 (5 bases). V was clipped by 3 bases and J by 4 bases, with 13 bases between them. The V gene's germline CDR1 is MNHEY and CDR2 SMNVEV (reference sequence). The CDR3 loop spans 16 amino acids. The CDR3 loop reads CASSFVRGLGANVLTF. The CDR3 nucleotides read TGTGCCAGCAGTTTTGTTCGAGGGCTAGGGGCCAACGTCCTGACTTTC.

This clonotype was detected a few times. This rearrangement joins TRBV5-6 to TRBJ1-1, with D possibly matching TRBD1 (6 bases). This CDR3 region has 17 residues. Between the trimmed V and J ends, which lost 4 bases and 3 bases, there was a span of 22 bases. Germline V CDR1 and CDR2: SGHDT, YYEEEE. The CDR3 reads CASSPNGGRKGDTEAFF. The CDR3 coding sequence is TGTGCCAGCAGCCCTAACGGAGGGAGAAAGGGGGACACTGAAGCTTTCTTT.

This clonotype appeared many times. The genes are TRBV5-6 and TRBJ2-1; 10 nucleotides align to TRBD2. Losses at the gene ends were 4 bases for V and 8 bases for J; bases not matched to a gene: 6. The CDR3 has 14 residues. Germline V gives CDR1 SGHDT, CDR2 YYEEEE. CDR3 region: CASSLGTSDDEQFF. The CDR3, as DNA: TGTGCCAGCAGCCTCGGGACTAGCGATGATGAGCAGTTCTTC.

This clonotype has a handful of counts. CDR3 sequence (DNA): TGCAGCGCCTCACGGACGGGTAACTATGGCTACACCTTC. Encoded protein: CSASRTGNYGYTF. The rearrangement joins TRBV29-1 to TRBJ1-2; no clear D gene. V was cut by 7 bases and J by 1 base, with 13 bases left in between. Germline V gene sequence: CDR1 SQVTM, CDR2 ANQGSEA. The CDR3 extends over 13 amino acids. The complete variable domain, with remaining parts taken from reference TRBV29-1 and TRBJ1-2, reads SAVISQKPSRDICQRGTSLTIQCQVDSQVTMMFWYRQQPGQSLTLIATANQGSEATYESGFVIDKFPISRPNLTFSTLTVSNMSPEDSSIYLCSASRTGNYGYTFGSGTRLTVV.

In its sample, this clonotype was seen a few times. The chain combines TRBV12-3 or TRBV12-4 with TRBJ1-1; the D gene is possibly TRBD1 (6 bases). V lost 1 base and J 10 bases, leaving 13 bases between the germline ends. This CDR3 region has 13 residues. The CDR3 bases are TGTGCCAGCAGTTTAGGGGGGCGGTTGGGAGCTTTCTTT. This encodes CASSLGGRLGAFF.

This chain connects TRBV12-3 or TRBV12-4 to TRBJ2-1; no definite D call. The CDR3 is made up of 12 amino acids. V lost 10 bases and J 9 bases, leaving 16 bases between the germline ends. Here the CDR3 reads CAIRSPFGEQFF. The CDR3 DNA follows: TGTGCCATCAGGTCTCCTTTTGGTGAGCAGTTCTTC.

CDR3 nucleotide sequence: TGTGCCTCCGCCAGGGCAGGGGCCGGTGGCTACACCTTC. Amino acid sequence: CASARAGAGGYTF. The chain carries TRBV6-2 or TRBV6-3 and TRBJ1-2; D is perhaps TRBD1 (6 bases). Germline values: CDR1 MNHEY, CDR2 SVGEGT. V was shortened by 11 bases and J by 7 bases, with 20 bases between the two germline ends. This CDR3 has 13 residues.

In its sample, this clonotype was seen a few times. In DNA form, the CDR3 reads TGTGCCAGCAGCCCCCCGGGCCACGGTGGGAACACCGGGGAGCTGTTTTTT. As protein: CASSPPGHGGNTGELFF. The chain uses TRBV11-2 and TRBJ2-2; D is uncertain. This CDR3 spans 17 amino acids. The germline V and J ends were trimmed by 5 bases and 1 base, with 17 bases remaining between them. Germline CDR1 is SGHAT and CDR2 is FQNNGV. Full variable domain (rest looked up from reference TRBV11-2 and TRBJ2-2): EAGVAQSPRYKIIEKRQSVAFWCNPISGHATLYWYQQILGQGPKLLIQFQNNGVVDDSQLPKDRFSAERLKGVDSTLKIQPAKLEDSAVYLCASSPPGHGGNTGELFFGEGSRLTVL.

This clonotype was seen only a few times. V is TRBV15 and J is TRBJ2-1; D gene unclear. Germline loops: CDR1 LNHNV, CDR2 YYDKDF (reference sequence). The CDR3 runs to 14 residues. Trimming left V 5 bases short and J 6 bases short, with 14 bases between. The CDR3 sequence is CATSSPGSRNEQFF. CDR3 nucleotides: TGTGCCACCAGCTCCCCGGGCTCCCGCAATGAGCAGTTCTTC.

This clonotype was seen many times. The rearrangement links TRBV9 to TRBJ1-1; D ambiguous. Trimming took 3 bases from V and 5 from J, leaving 14 bases between them. This CDR3 region has 14 residues. Germline V gene data show CDR1 as SGDLS and CDR2 as YYNGEE. The CDR3 bases are TGTGCCAGCAGCGGCCCAAGGGCGGGAACTGAAGCTTTCTTT. Translated, it gives CASSGPRAGTEAFF.

This clonotype was recorded a few times. The chain combines TRBV7-2 with TRBJ1-3; TRBD1 might be the D (6 bases). The CDR3 runs to 16 residues. CDR1 SGHTA and CDR2 FQGNSA come from the germline V gene. Trimming removed 5 bases from V and 4 bases from J, with 18 bases in between. DNA for the CDR3: TGTGCCAGCAGCCTCGTTACAGGGCAGGTGGGAAACACCATATATTTT. It yields the protein CASSLVTGQVGNTIYF.

The genes are TRBV9 and TRBJ2-1; TRBD2 matches 11 bases. There are 16 residues in the CDR3. Germline CDR1 and CDR2: SGDLS and YYNGEE. Germline trimming cut 4 bases from V and 2 bases from J; bases unmatched to any gene: 5. The CDR3 bases are TGTGCCAGCAGCATTGGACTAGCGGGTACCTACAATGAGCAGTTCTTC. Translation: CASSIGLAGTYNEQFF.

In its sample, this clonotype was seen a few times. The rearrangement uses TRBV24-1 and TRBJ2-7; D is possibly TRBD1 or TRBD2 (5 bases each). Germline CDR1 is KGHDR and CDR2 is SFDVKD. The CDR3 is 15 residues long. Between the trimmed V and J ends, which lost 9 bases and 0 bases, there was a span of 17 bases. The CDR3 DNA follows: TGTGCCACCTTTTACCGGGACCCGCTCTCCTACGAGCAGTACTTC. It encodes CATFYRDPLSYEQYF.

This clonotype was found a few times. The V call is TRBV5-1, the J call TRBJ1-1, with D possibly being TRBD1 (6 bases). V was trimmed by 3 bases and J by 2 bases, leaving 11 bases between them. CDR1 and CDR2 from the germline V gene are SGHRS and YFSETQ. This CDR3 region has 14 residues. The CDR3, as DNA: TGCGCCAGCAGCTGGAGGGGGACAAACACTGAAGCTTTCTTT. This gives the protein CASSWRGTNTEAFF.

This clonotype has a handful of counts. The J gene is TRBJ1-1, the V gene TRBV9, with TRBD1 matching over 8 bases. Germline CDR1 reads SGDLS; CDR2 reads YYNGEE. The CDR3 loop spans 12 amino acids. With V trimmed by 3 bases and J by 11 bases, 6 bases remained unmatched. The CDR3 region has the DNA TGTGCCAGCAGCGCGGGGACAGGTGGGGCTTTCTTT. Encoded protein: CASSAGTGGAFF.

This clonotype was recorded at least ten times. CDR3 in DNA: TGTGCTAGTGGCCGAGACAAGGGCCTGGGTAGCGGGAGGCTCCTTTACGAGCAGTACTTC. Protein sequence: CASGRDKGLGSGRLLYEQYF. The rearrangement links TRBV12-5 to TRBJ2-7, with 10 bases aligning to TRBD2. The V and J ends lost 6 bases and 4 bases, in that order; junction bases with no gene match: 24. CDR1 and CDR2 from the germline V gene are LGHNT and FRNRAP. This CDR3 contains 20 residues. Looking up the rest from reference TRBV12-5 and TRBJ2-7 gives the full variable domain: DARVTQTPRHKVTEMGQEVTMRCQPILGHNTVFWYRQTMMQGLELLAYFRNRAPLDDSGMPKDRFSAEMPDATLATLKIQPSEPRDSAVYFCASGRDKGLGSGRLLYEQYFGPGTRLTVT.

This clonotype was counted many times. The rearrangement links TRBV7-9 to TRBJ2-7; unclear D gene. Trimming shortened V by 4 bases and J by 4 bases, and 17 bases separated the two germline ends. The CDR3 is made up of 15 amino acids. CDR1 is SEHNR, CDR2 FQNEAQ, per germline (reference sequence). The CDR3: CASSSGRESVYEQYF. The CDR3 nucleotides read TGTGCCAGCAGCTCAGGAAGGGAAAGTGTTTACGAGCAGTACTTC. The variable domain in full, completed from reference TRBV7-9 and TRBJ2-7, reads DTGVSQNPRHKITKRGQNVTFRCDPISEHNRLYWYRQTLGQGPEFLTYFQNEAQLEKSRLLSDRFSAERPKGSFSTLEIQRTEQGDSAMYLCASSSGRESVYEQYFGPGTRLTVT.

This clonotype was seen ten or more times. Compared with germline, one end of the junction differs, possibly owing to a read error. This chain uses TRBV12-3 or TRBV12-4 with TRBJ2-1, with D maybe TRBD2 (5 bases). The CDR3 spans 12 residues. CDR3 protein: CASSSVIWERFF. The CDR3 coding sequence is TGTGCCAGCAGCTCGGTCATTTGGGAGCGGTTCTTC.

The V gene is TRBV10-2, the J gene TRBJ1-2, with 7 bases matching TRBD1. Losses at the gene ends were 6 bases for V and 7 bases for J; bases not matched to a gene: 11. This CDR3 is 14 amino acids long. Germline CDR1 reads WSHSY; CDR2 reads SAAADI. CDR3 loop: CASSLQGVDGGYTF. Written as DNA, the CDR3 is TGCGCCAGCAGCCTGCAGGGGGTAGATGGTGGCTACACCTTC.

This chain joins TRBV5-5 and TRBJ2-7; D not certain. CDR1 and CDR2 from the germline V gene are SGHKS and YYEKEE (reference sequence). Trimming pared 4 bases from V and 2 bases from J, leaving 13 bases between. This CDR3 region has 14 residues. The CDR3 sequence: CASSPLQDPYEQYF. CDR3 nucleotide sequence: TGTGCCAGCAGCCCTCTTCAAGACCCCTACGAGCAGTACTTC.

The chain couples TRBV9 to TRBJ2-3, with no clear D. CDR1 and CDR2 (germline): SGDLS, YYNGEE. Between the trimmed V and J ends, which lost 0 bases and 6 bases, there was a span of 8 bases. The CDR3 covers 13 residues. For the CDR3, the DNA is TGTGCCAGCAGCGTAGTGCACTACGATACGCAGTATTTT. This translates into CASSVVHYDTQYF.

The J gene is TRBJ2-3, the V gene TRBV6-5; the D gene is possibly TRBD2 (5 bases). Trimming stripped 3 bases from V and 5 bases from J, with 12 bases between. The V gene's germline CDR1 is MNHEY and CDR2 SVGAGI. CDR3 size: 14 residues. The CDR3 here is CASSYPGLLDTQYF. The CDR3 coding sequence is TGTGCCAGCAGTTATCCTGGACTTCTAGATACGCAGTATTTT.